This section outlines one T cell receptor beta chain sequence together with its context. This sample stems from a study of cytomegalovirus exposure and HLA in healthy donors. PCR was performed using 60 Vbeta and 13 Jbeta primers. Using immunoSEQ multiplex PCR, the repertoire was profiled, and TCRdb retains in-frame clones only, with some absent. The sample lists around 91,000 clones; roughly 84% were seen once. Germline V gene data show CDR1 as SNHLY and CDR2 as FYNNEI. Trimming removed 5 bases from V and 4 bases from J, with 11 bases in between. The CDR3 is 13 residues long. Material for sequencing was PBMCs. The receptor comes from a man younger than 35 in good health and CMV-seronegative. The chain employs TRBV2 and TRBJ1-2, with a weak D call TRBD1 (6 bases). The CDR3: CASSRDTRYGYTF. CDR3 coding DNA: TGTGCCAGCAGTCGGGACACCCGCTATGGCTACACCTTC.